The subject of this entry is one T cell receptor (beta chain). Its antigen is unidentified. Molecules of cDNA were individually given unique molecular identifiers that were attached to them. TCRdb re-derived calls from the 5' RACE reads in MiXCR, one entry per CDR3 protein. The sample records more than 85,000 distinct CDR3 sequences, over 9.5% being singletons. The sample comes from a study of early T cells in non-severe SARS-CoV-2 infection. Overall study results and limits: Clonotype matching in VDJdb favored anti-spike CD8 responses and did not capture private and CD4 specificities.

Germline V gene data show CDR1 as SGHAT and CDR2 as FQNNGV. The CDR3 extends over 15 amino acids. The V and J ends lost 5 bases and 0 bases respectively, with 10 bases between them. This receptor was taken from an adult who was a healthcare worker with PCR-confirmed SARS-CoV-2 infection or an uninfected control (not recorded which). The V call is TRBV11-2, the J call TRBJ2-2; D is perhaps TRBD1 or TRBD2 (5 bases each). The material sequenced was whole blood, taken at baseline. CDR3 nucleotides: TGTGCCAGCAGCCCGAGGGGACCGAACACCGGGGAGCTGTTTTTT. It specifies CASSPRGPNTGELFF.